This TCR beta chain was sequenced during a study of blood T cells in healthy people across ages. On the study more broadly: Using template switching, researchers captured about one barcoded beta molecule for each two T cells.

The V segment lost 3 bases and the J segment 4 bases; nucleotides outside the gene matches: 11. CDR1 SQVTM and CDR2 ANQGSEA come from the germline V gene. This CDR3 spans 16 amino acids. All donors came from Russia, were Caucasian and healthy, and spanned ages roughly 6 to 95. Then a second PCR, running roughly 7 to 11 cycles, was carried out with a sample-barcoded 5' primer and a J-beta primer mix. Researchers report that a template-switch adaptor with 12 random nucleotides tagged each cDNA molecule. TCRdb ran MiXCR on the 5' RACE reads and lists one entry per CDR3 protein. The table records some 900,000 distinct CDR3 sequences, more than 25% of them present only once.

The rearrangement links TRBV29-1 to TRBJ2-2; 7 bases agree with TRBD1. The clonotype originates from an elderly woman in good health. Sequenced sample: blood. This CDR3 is CSVDRGYPGGTGELFF. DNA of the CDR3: TGCAGCGTTGACAGGGGGTATCCTGGTGGCACCGGGGAGCTGTTTTTT.